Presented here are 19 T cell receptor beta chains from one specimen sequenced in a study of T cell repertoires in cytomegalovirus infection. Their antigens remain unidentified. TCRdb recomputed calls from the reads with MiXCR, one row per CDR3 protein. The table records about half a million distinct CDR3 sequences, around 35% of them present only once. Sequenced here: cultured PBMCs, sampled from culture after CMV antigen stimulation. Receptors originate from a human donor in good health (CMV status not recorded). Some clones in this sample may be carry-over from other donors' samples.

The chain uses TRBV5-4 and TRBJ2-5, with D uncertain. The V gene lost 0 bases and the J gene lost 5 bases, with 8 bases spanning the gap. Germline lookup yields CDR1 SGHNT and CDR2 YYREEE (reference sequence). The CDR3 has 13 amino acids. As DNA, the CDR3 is TGTGCCAGCAGCTTGGAGTCCCTCGAGACCCAGTACTTC. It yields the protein CASSLESLETQYF. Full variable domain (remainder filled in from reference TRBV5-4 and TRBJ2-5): ETGVTQSPTHLIKTRGQQVTLRCSSQSGHNTVSWYQQALGQGPQFIFQYYREEENGRGNFPPRFSGLQFPNYSSELNVNALELDDSALYLCASSLESLETQYFGPGTRLLVL.

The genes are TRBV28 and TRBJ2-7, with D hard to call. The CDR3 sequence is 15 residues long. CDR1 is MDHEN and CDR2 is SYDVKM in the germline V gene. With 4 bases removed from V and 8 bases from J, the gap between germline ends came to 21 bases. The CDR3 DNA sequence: TGTGCCAGCAGTTCCCCCGCCGGATTGTCGAGTAAGCAGTACTTC. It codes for CASSSPAGLSSKQYF. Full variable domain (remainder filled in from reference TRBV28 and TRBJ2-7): DVKVTQSSRYLVKRTGEKVFLECVQDMDHENMFWYRQDPGLGLRLIYFSYDVKMKEKGDIPEGYSVSREKKERFSLILESASTNQTSMYLCASSSPAGLSSKQYFGPGTRLTVT.

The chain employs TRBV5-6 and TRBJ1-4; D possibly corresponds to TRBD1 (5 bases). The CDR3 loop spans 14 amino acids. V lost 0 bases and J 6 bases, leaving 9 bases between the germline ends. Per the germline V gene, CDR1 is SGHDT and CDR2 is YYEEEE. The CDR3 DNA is TGTGCCAGCAGCTTGGGATCCAGGGATGAAAAACTGTTTTTT. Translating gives CASSLGSRDEKLFF.

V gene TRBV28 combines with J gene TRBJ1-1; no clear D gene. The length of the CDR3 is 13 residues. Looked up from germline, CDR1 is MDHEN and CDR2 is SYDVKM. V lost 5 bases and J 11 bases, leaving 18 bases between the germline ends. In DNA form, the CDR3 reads TGTGCCAGCAGTACCCCGGATCCCGGGTGGGCTTTCTTT. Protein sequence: CASSTPDPGWAFF.

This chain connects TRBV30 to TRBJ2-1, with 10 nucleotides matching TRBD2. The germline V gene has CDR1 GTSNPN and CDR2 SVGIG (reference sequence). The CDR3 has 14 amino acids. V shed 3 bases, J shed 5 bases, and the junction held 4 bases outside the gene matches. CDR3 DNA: TGTGCCTGGAGGCCGGGACTAGCGAACAATGAGCAGTTCTTC. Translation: CAWRPGLANNEQFF.

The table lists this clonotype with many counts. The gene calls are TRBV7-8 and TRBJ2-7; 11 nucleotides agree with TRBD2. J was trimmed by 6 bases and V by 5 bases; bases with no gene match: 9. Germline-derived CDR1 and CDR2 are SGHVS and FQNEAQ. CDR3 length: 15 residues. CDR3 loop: CASSPTRLAGPEQYV. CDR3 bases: TGTGCCAGCAGCCCGACCCGACTAGCGGGGCCCGAGCAGTACGTC.

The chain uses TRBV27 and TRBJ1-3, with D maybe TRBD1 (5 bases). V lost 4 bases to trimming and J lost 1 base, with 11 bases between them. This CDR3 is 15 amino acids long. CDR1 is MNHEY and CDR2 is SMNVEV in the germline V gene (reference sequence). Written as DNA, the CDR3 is TGTGCCAGCAGTTCGCCTGGGGGTTCTGGAAACACCATATATTTT. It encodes CASSSPGGSGNTIYF.

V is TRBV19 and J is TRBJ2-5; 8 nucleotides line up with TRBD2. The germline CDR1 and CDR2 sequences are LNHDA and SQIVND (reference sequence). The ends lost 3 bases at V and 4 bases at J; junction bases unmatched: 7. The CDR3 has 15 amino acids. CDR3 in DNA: TGTGCCAGTAGTATTTCCGGGACTAGAGGAGAGACCCAGTACTTC. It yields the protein CASSISGTRGETQYF.

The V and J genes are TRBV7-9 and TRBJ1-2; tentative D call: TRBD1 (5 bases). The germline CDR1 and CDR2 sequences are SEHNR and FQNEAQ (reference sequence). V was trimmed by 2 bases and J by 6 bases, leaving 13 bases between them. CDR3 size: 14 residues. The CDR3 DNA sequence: TGTGCCAGCAGCTTATTCGGCAGGGAGGATGGCTACACCTTC. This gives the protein CASSLFGREDGYTF.

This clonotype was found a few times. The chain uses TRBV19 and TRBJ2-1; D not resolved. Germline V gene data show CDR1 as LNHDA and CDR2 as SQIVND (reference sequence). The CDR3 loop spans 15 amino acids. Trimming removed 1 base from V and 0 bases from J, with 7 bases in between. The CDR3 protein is CASSIASPSYNEQFF. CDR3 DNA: TGTGCCAGTAGTATAGCAAGCCCCTCCTACAATGAGCAGTTCTTC. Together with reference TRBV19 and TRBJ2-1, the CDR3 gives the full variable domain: DGGITQSPKYLFRKEGQNVTLSCEQNLNHDAMYWYRQDPGQGLRLIYYSQIVNDFQKGDIAEGYSVSREKKESFPLTVTSAQKNPTAFYLCASSIASPSYNEQFFGPGTRLTVL.

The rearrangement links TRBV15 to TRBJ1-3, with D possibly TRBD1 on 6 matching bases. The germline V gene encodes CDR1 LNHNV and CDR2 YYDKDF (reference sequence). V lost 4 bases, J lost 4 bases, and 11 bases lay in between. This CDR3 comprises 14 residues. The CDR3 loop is CATSTRTVGNTIYF. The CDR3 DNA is TGTGCCACCAGCACCAGGACAGTCGGAAACACCATATATTTT.

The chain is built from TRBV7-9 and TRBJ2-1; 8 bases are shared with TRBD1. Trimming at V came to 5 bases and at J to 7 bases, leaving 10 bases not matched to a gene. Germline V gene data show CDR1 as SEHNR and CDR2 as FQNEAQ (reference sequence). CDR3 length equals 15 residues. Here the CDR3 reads CASSRPQGANNEQFF. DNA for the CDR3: TGTGCCAGCAGCCGCCCGCAGGGGGCGAATAATGAGCAGTTCTTC.

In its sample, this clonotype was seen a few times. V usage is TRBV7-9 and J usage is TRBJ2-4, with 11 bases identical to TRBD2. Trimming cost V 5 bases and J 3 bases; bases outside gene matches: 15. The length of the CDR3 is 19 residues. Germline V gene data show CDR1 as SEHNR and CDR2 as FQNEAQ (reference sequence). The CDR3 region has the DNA TGTGCCAGCAGCACAGGGACTAGCGGAAAAAGACGGGTCAAAAACATTCAGTACTTC. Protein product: CASSTGTSGKRRVKNIQYF. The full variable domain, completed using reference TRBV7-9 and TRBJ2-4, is DTGVSQNPRHKITKRGQNVTFRCDPISEHNRLYWYRQTLGQGPEFLTYFQNEAQLEKSRLLSDRFSAERPKGSFSTLEIQRTEQGDSAMYLCASSTGTSGKRRVKNIQYFGAGTRLSVL.

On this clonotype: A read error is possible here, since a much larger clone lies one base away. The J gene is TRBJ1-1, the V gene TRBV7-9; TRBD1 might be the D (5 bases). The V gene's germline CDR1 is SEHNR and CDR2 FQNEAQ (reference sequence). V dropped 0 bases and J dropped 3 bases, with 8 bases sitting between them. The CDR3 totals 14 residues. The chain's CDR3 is CASSLAPGDTEAFF. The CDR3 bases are TGTGCCAGCAGCTTAGCCCCGGGGGACACTGAAGCTTTCTTT.

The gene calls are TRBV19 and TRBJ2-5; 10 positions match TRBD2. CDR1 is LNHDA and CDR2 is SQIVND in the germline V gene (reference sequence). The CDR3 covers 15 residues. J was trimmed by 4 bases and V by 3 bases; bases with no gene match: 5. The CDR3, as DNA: TGTGCCAGTAGTATTCTAGCGGGAGAGGGAGAGACCCAGTACTTC. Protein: CASSILAGEGETQYF.

The CDR3 DNA reads as TGTGCCAGCAGGACTAGCGGGGAGAATGAGCAGTTCTTC. It yields the protein CASRTSGENEQFF. V is TRBV7-2 and J is TRBJ2-1; TRBD2 matches at 11 bases. V lost 6 bases, J lost 7 bases, and 2 bases stayed unmatched. Germline-derived CDR1 and CDR2 are SGHTA and FQGNSA. This CDR3 is 13 amino acids long.

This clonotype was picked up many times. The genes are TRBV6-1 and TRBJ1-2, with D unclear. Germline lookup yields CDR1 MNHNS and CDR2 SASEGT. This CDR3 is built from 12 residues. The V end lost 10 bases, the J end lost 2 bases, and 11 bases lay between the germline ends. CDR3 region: CATSGGNYGYTF. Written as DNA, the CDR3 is TGTGCCACCTCAGGTGGAAACTATGGCTACACCTTC.

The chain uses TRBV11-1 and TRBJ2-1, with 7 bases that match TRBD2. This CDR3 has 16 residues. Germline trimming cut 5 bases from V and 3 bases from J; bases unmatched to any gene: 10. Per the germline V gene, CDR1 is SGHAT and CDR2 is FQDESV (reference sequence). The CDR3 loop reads CASSPSSQRGYNEQFF. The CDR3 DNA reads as TGTGCCAGCAGCCCCAGTAGCCAGCGGGGCTACAATGAGCAGTTCTTC.

The CDR3 sequence is CASSTPGQGSYEQYF. CDR3 sequence (DNA): TGTGCCAGCAGCACCCCGGGACAGGGATCCTACGAGCAGTACTTC. The chain employs TRBV5-4 and TRBJ2-7, with 9 positions matching TRBD1. Germline values: CDR1 SGHNT, CDR2 YYREEE (reference sequence). V was pared by 4 bases and J by 1 base, with 6 bases of the junction left unmatched. CDR3 size: 15 residues.